This T cell receptor beta chain was recorded in a study of cytomegalovirus exposure and HLA in healthy donors. Study results and caveats: Some V segments (TRBV6-2 and TRBV6-3 among them) were excluded as indistinguishable. There were a few CMV-associated chains whose specificity for CMV antigens was confirmed in vitro. The authors later found HLA-associated TCR beta chains more clonally expanded than equally common others.

The germline V gene has CDR1 KGHSH and CDR2 LQKENI. Losses at the gene ends were 3 bases for V and 6 bases for J; bases not matched to a gene: 5. CDR3 length: 15 residues. The PCR used 60 Vbeta and 13 Jbeta primers. Libraries were prepared by immunoSEQ multiplex PCR; TCRdb keeps only in-frame clonotypes and omits some of them. Here the sample spans under 130,000 clones, around three quarters being singletons. A few counts support this clone. What it recognizes is unknown. The chain recombines TRBV18 with TRBJ1-6, with 7 bases identical to TRBD1. The TCR sequence derives from a man aged 50 to 60 in good health and CMV-seropositive. The sample consisted of PBMCs. CDR3 region: CASSPSTGINSPLHF. CDR3 DNA: TGTGCCAGCTCACCGTCGACAGGGATTAATTCACCCCTCCACTTT.